The 24 T cell receptor beta chains below all came from one sample that was sequenced in a study of T cell changes during pregnancy in multiple sclerosis. Assay used: immunoSEQ multiplex PCR; TCRdb lists only in-frame clones, some missing. The sample carries over 65,000 clones, around 90% recorded once. The starting material was peripheral blood, obtained in the second trimester of pregnancy. The receptors were sampled from a female donor with multiple sclerosis, enrolled in a pregnancy study.

The rearrangement links TRBV6-6 to TRBJ1-1; D gene ambiguous. The CDR3 length is 14 residues. Germline CDR1 is MNHNY and CDR2 is SVGAGI (reference sequence). Trimming removed 7 bases at V and 6 bases at J, with 18 bases between. CDR3 loop: CASTPVPGGSEAFF. CDR3 bases: TGTGCCAGCACCCCTGTCCCTGGAGGCTCTGAAGCTTTCTTT.

The chain links TRBV7-3 to TRBJ2-5, with a possible D match to TRBD1 (6 bases). The CDR3 totals 14 residues. In germline, CDR1 is SGHTA, CDR2 FQGTGA. Trimming removed 5 bases from V and 3 bases from J, with 13 bases in between. The DNA of the CDR3 is TGTGCCAGCAGCCCGTCCGGGACAAAAGAGACCCAGTACTTC. Translation gives CASSPSGTKETQYF.

The chain combines TRBV5-1 with TRBJ2-1, with D perhaps TRBD2 (7 bases). The CDR3 loop spans 15 amino acids. The V gene's germline CDR1 is SGHRS and CDR2 YFSETQ. With 4 bases removed from V and 5 bases from J, the gap between germline ends came to 16 bases. The DNA for the CDR3 is TGCGCCAGCAGCCAGCCGGGGGGCCGGGACAATGAGCAGTTCTTC. The encoded protein is CASSQPGGRDNEQFF.

This clone was observed once. The chain combines TRBV19 with TRBJ1-2; 10 bases are shared with TRBD1. This CDR3 is built from 14 residues. Trimming cost V 9 bases and J 0 bases; bases outside gene matches: 4. Germline V lookup: CDR1 LNHDA, CDR2 SQIVND (reference sequence). CDR3 coding DNA: TGTGCCAGGGCGACAGGGGGCCCTAACTATGGCTACACCTTC. Its translation: CARATGGPNYGYTF.

This clone was seen only once. The chain joins TRBV19 to TRBJ2-1; 10 nucleotides match TRBD1. CDR1 is LNHDA, CDR2 SQIVND, per germline (reference sequence). The CDR3 runs to 19 residues. The trim removed 3 bases at V and 0 bases at J, leaving 11 bases unmatched. CDR3 loop: CASSISGQGVTSSYNEQFF. CDR3 DNA sequence: TGTGCCAGTAGTATCAGCGGACAGGGGGTCACCAGCTCCTACAATGAGCAGTTCTTC.

V and J are TRBV2 and TRBJ2-5; 7 bases map to TRBD1. The CDR3 length is 13 residues. Germline V lookup: CDR1 SNHLY, CDR2 FYNNEI. The J segment lost 4 bases and the V segment lost 7 bases, leaving 6 bases of the junction unmatched. CDR3: CASMRSGGETQYF. DNA for the CDR3: TGTGCCAGCATGAGGTCAGGGGGAGAGACCCAGTACTTC. The full variable domain, rest sourced from reference TRBV2 and TRBJ2-5, is EPEVTQTPSHQVTQMGQEVILRCVPISNHLYFYWYRQILGQKVEFLVSFYNNEISEKSEIFDDQFSVERPDGSNFTLKIRSTKLEDSAMYFCASMRSGGETQYFGPGTRLLVL.

The chain couples TRBV6-6 to TRBJ2-2; 7 bases map to TRBD1. With 8 bases clipped from V and 0 bases from J, the junction kept 9 bases outside the gene matches. The CDR3 is made up of 16 amino acids. Germline CDR1 is MNHNY and CDR2 is SVGAGI (reference sequence). This CDR3 reads CASRGRQGANTGELFF. CDR3 DNA: TGTGCCAGCCGGGGAAGACAGGGTGCGAACACCGGGGAGCTGTTTTTT.

This sequence joins TRBV6-5 and TRBJ2-3; 8 nucleotides align to TRBD2. CDR3 length: 16 residues. With V trimmed by 2 bases and J by 1 base, 5 bases remained unmatched. Germline V gene sequence: CDR1 MNHEY, CDR2 SVGAGI. The CDR3 protein is CASSYLRGGGTDTQYF. The CDR3 DNA reads as TGTGCCAGCAGTTACCTTCGGGGGGGCGGCACAGATACGCAGTATTTT.

The chain has TRBV18 and TRBJ1-2; 8 bases fit TRBD1. V lost 0 bases and J lost 2; bases outside the gene matches: 2. Germline V lookup: CDR1 KGHSH, CDR2 LQKENI. This CDR3 has 15 amino acids. CDR3: CASSPPRTGNYGYTF. CDR3 bases: TGTGCCAGCTCACCACCTAGGACAGGGAACTATGGCTACACCTTC.

The CDR3 DNA sequence: TGTGCCAGCAGCGTAGACCCTGGAGGCGAGCAGTTCTTC. This sequence encodes CASSVDPGGEQFF. The chain employs TRBV9 and TRBJ2-1, with D possibly TRBD2 on 5 matching bases. Germline assignment: CDR1 SGDLS and CDR2 YYNGEE. CDR3 length: 13 amino acids. V gave up 0 bases and J gave up 10 bases, with 11 bases separating them. Together with reference TRBV9 and TRBJ2-1, the CDR3 gives the full variable domain: DSGVTQTPKHLITATGQRVTLRCSPRSGDLSVYWYQQSLDQGLQFLIQYYNGEERAKGNILERFSAQQFPDLHSELNLSSLELGDSALYFCASSVDPGGEQFFGPGTRLTVL.

On this clone itself: Germline is not matched at one junction end, which may reflect a read error. The chain recombines TRBV5-1 with TRBJ2-3, with 10 positions matching TRBD1. Germline CDR1 and CDR2: SGHRS and YFSETQ. This CDR3 has 15 amino acids. CDR3 residues: CTSSRGQGGTDTQYF. The CDR3 bases are TGCACCAGCAGCCGAGGACAGGGGGGCACCGATACGCAGTATTTT.

The chain links TRBV19 to TRBJ1-6, with D perhaps matching TRBD1 (6 bases). The V gene's germline CDR1 is LNHDA and CDR2 SQIVND (reference sequence). V gave up 0 bases and J gave up 9 bases, with 12 bases separating them. This CDR3 has 15 residues. CDR3 sequence (DNA): TGTGCCAGTAGTATAGATACAGGGTGGGGTTCACCCCTCCACTTT. Protein: CASSIDTGWGSPLHF.

This chain uses TRBV5-1 with TRBJ1-2; 7 nucleotides line up with TRBD1. V dropped 4 bases and J dropped 5; count of bases not matched to a gene: 5. CDR3 length: 13 residues. Germline V gene sequence: CDR1 SGHRS, CDR2 YFSETQ. CDR3 sequence: CASSIRDSYGYTF. CDR3 in DNA: TGCGCCAGCAGCATCCGGGACAGTTATGGCTACACCTTC.

This rearrangement joins TRBV10-3 to TRBJ2-7; TRBD1 agrees at 7 bases. CDR3 length: 14 amino acids. After removal of 8 bases from V and 5 bases from J, the junction contained 12 bases not matched to a gene. CDR1 ENHRY and CDR2 SYGVKD come from the germline V gene. The DNA of the CDR3 is TGTGCCATCCGGGGCACAGGGGCTGGCGACGAGCAGTACTTC. This sequence encodes CAIRGTGAGDEQYF.

The J gene is TRBJ2-1, the V gene TRBV5-4; no definite D call. CDR3 size: 13 residues. CDR1 SGHNT and CDR2 YYREEE come from the germline V gene (reference sequence). V dropped 5 bases and J dropped 7 bases, with 13 bases sitting between them. CDR3 in amino acids: CASSSPLENEQFF. The CDR3 DNA follows: TGTGCCAGCAGTTCCCCCCTAGAGAATGAGCAGTTCTTC. Complete variable domain (other parts from reference TRBV5-4 and TRBJ2-1): ETGVTQSPTHLIKTRGQQVTLRCSSQSGHNTVSWYQQALGQGPQFIFQYYREEENGRGNFPPRFSGLQFPNYSSELNVNALELDDSALYLCASSSPLENEQFFGPGTRLTVL.

This clone appeared a few times. This chain uses TRBV6-5 with TRBJ1-1; D unresolved. The germline CDR1 and CDR2 sequences are MNHEY and SVGAGI. V lost 3 bases, J lost 4 bases, and 9 bases lay in between. This CDR3 contains 13 residues. CDR3 nucleotides: TGTGCCAGCAGTTATGCGGGGAGCACTGAAGCTTTCTTT. Its translation is CASSYAGSTEAFF.

The gene calls are TRBV4-3 and TRBJ2-1; no firm D call. Trimming took off 0 bases at V and 3 bases at J, with 12 bases between the two ends. Germline loops: CDR1 LGHNA, CDR2 YSLEER. The CDR3 loop spans 16 amino acids. The CDR3 DNA reads TGCGCCAGCAGCCAAGATTCCCTAGACGACTACAATGAGCAGTTCTTC. It specifies CASSQDSLDDYNEQFF.

The genes are TRBV6-1 and TRBJ2-1, with 7 bases aligning to TRBD2. There are 16 residues in the CDR3. The ends lost 1 base at V and 2 bases at J; junction bases unmatched: 5. Germline lookup yields CDR1 MNHNS and CDR2 SASEGT. The CDR3 reads CASSEVGGGPYNEQFF. CDR3 bases: TGTGCCAGCAGTGAAGTTGGGGGGGGTCCCTACAATGAGCAGTTCTTC.

The chain combines TRBV19 with TRBJ2-5; 9 nucleotides match TRBD1. V lost 4 bases to trimming and J lost 5 bases; unmatched junction nucleotides: 8. Germline V gene sequence: CDR1 LNHDA, CDR2 SQIVND (reference sequence). There are 15 residues in the CDR3. CDR3 amino acids: CASSTEQGAGETQYF. Here the CDR3 DNA reads TGTGCCAGTAGTACCGAACAGGGGGCTGGGGAGACCCAGTACTTC. Complete variable domain (other parts from reference TRBV19 and TRBJ2-5): DGGITQSPKYLFRKEGQNVTLSCEQNLNHDAMYWYRQDPGQGLRLIYYSQIVNDFQKGDIAEGYSVSREKKESFPLTVTSAQKNPTAFYLCASSTEQGAGETQYFGPGTRLLVL.

Worth noting for this clone: Additional DNA sequences in this sample encode the identical CDR3. The chain carries TRBV6-1 and TRBJ2-5, with D possibly matching TRBD2 (6 bases). Germline V gene data show CDR1 as MNHNS and CDR2 as SASEGT. V was pared by 5 bases and J by 5 bases, with 9 bases between. The CDR3 totals 12 residues. The CDR3 loop is CASSRGGETQYF. The CDR3, as DNA: TGTGCCAGCAGTCGAGGAGGGGAGACCCAGTACTTC.

The chain joins TRBV10-3 to TRBJ1-4; tentatively, D is TRBD1 (6 bases). This CDR3 contains 14 residues. In germline, CDR1 is ENHRY, CDR2 SYGVKD. Trimming stripped 10 bases from V and 4 bases from J, with 16 bases between. CDR3 DNA: TGTGCCACCCGAACGCCGGACAGTAATGAAAAACTGTTTTTT. Translation: CATRTPDSNEKLFF.

The chain is built from TRBV7-2 and TRBJ1-6, with D possibly matching TRBD1 (6 bases). The CDR3 is 14 amino acids. Trimming cost V 2 bases and J 8 bases, with 10 bases left between them. Germline CDR1 SGHTA, CDR2 FQGNSA. CDR3 residues: CASSLFAGDSPLHF. The CDR3 coding sequence is TGTGCCAGCAGCTTATTTGCAGGGGATTCACCCCTCCACTTT. Based on the CDR3 plus reference TRBV7-2 and TRBJ1-6, the full variable domain is GAGVSQSPSNKVTEKGKDVELRCDPISGHTALYWYRQSLGQGLEFLIYFQGNSAPDKSGLPSDRFSAERTGGSVSTLTIQRTQQEDSAVYLCASSLFAGDSPLHFGNGTRLTVT.

V gene TRBV27 combines with J gene TRBJ1-1; TRBD1 might be the D (5 bases). V lost 2 bases and J lost 10, with 20 bases in between. Germline lookup yields CDR1 MNHEY and CDR2 SMNVEV (reference sequence). The CDR3 is 15 residues long. CDR3 bases: TGTGCCAGCAGTTTAGACCCCTTGGGGCCCAAGGGAGCTTTCTTT. It is translated as CASSLDPLGPKGAFF.

The rearrangement uses TRBV9 and TRBJ2-1; 9 nucleotides line up with TRBD2. The CDR3 loop spans 16 amino acids. With 4 bases clipped from V and 2 bases from J, the junction kept 7 bases outside the gene matches. Germline CDR1 is SGDLS and CDR2 is YYNGEE. The CDR3: CASSPRAGGAYNEQFF. The CDR3 DNA reads TGTGCCAGCAGCCCGAGGGCGGGGGGGGCCTACAATGAGCAGTTCTTC. Drawing the rest from reference TRBV9 and TRBJ2-1, the complete variable domain is DSGVTQTPKHLITATGQRVTLRCSPRSGDLSVYWYQQSLDQGLQFLIQYYNGEERAKGNILERFSAQQFPDLHSELNLSSLELGDSALYFCASSPRAGGAYNEQFFGPGTRLTVL.